The 15 T cell receptor beta chains below all came from one sample that was sequenced in a study of tumor-infiltrating lymphocytes in primary liver carcinoma. Both blood RNA, taken from unsorted whole blood, and germline DNA were extracted. TCR beta cDNA was made from approximately 540 ng total RNA with a constant-region primer. Three rounds of nested multiplex PCR with slightly modified ARM-PCR produced TCR beta libraries. TRBV1-TRBV30 forward primers paired with a C-beta reverse primer drove the first two PCR rounds, roughly 10 cycles each. Each CDR3 protein is one row after TCRdb ran MiXCR on the multiplex PCR reads. The sample shows fewer than 400,000 distinct CDR3 sequences, 55% to 65% of them seen only once. The source material was peripheral blood. The source is a man aged 35 to 55 with primary liver carcinoma and hepatitis B virus infection.

In regard to this clonotype: The junction departs from germline at one end; a sequencing error may be responsible. The rearrangement links TRBV6-1 to TRBJ2-4, with 9 bases matching TRBD1. CDR3 length equals 19 residues. CDR1 and CDR2 (germline): MNHNS, SASEGT. The CDR3 protein is CASSEVKRDRAIAENIQYF. The CDR3 DNA sequence: TGTGCCAGCAGTGAAGTGAAAAGGGACAGGGCTATAGCCGAAAACATTCAGTACTTC.

The rearrangement joins TRBV20-1 to TRBJ1-4, with TRBD1 as a possible D gene (6 bases). This CDR3 contains 14 residues. The V gene's germline CDR1 is DFQATT and CDR2 SNEGSKA (reference sequence). The V and J ends lost 5 bases and 4 bases respectively, with 14 bases between them. CDR3 protein: CSAPQGQVNEKLFF. Written as DNA, the CDR3 is TGCAGTGCTCCCCAGGGGCAAGTTAATGAAAAACTGTTTTTT.

This clonotype was seen only once. The conserved closing phenylalanine or tryptophan is absent in this CDR3, likely reflecting a read error. The chain employs TRBV11-1 and TRBJ2-1; D remains unclear. Between the trimmed V and J ends, which lost 10 bases and 0 bases, there was a span of 19 bases. The CDR3 is 16 residues long. Germline V CDR1 and CDR2: SGHAT, FQDESV (reference sequence). Here the CDR3 reads CANARNVLSSYNEQFL. In DNA, the CDR3 is TGTGCCAATGCCCGGAACGTCCTGAGCTCCTACAATGAGCAGTTCCTC.

This clonotype was recorded at least ten times. V usage is TRBV14 and J usage is TRBJ1-2; 7 bases line up with TRBD1. The CDR3 runs to 13 residues. V was pared by 6 bases and J by 4 bases, with 5 bases of the junction left unmatched. Germline V CDR1 and CDR2: SGHDN, FVKESK. The CDR3, as DNA: TGTGCCAGCAGTCGACAGGGTGGCTATGGCTACACCTTC. This sequence encodes CASSRQGGYGYTF.

Regarding this clonotype: A much larger clone lies a single base off, so this may be a read error. The V and J genes are TRBV6-6 and TRBJ2-7; 8 nucleotides agree with TRBD2. Germline V CDR1 and CDR2: MNHNY, SVGAGI (reference sequence). The CDR3 consists of 15 residues. The trim removed 9 bases at V and 1 base at J, leaving 11 bases unmatched. CDR3 in DNA: TGTGCCAGTTGTACACTAGCGGACGGATCCTACGAGCAGTACTTC. As protein: CASCTLADGSYEQYF.

This chain connects TRBV6-2 or TRBV6-3 to TRBJ2-3; the match to TRBD2 covers 7 bases. This CDR3 contains 16 residues. Germline lookup yields CDR1 MNHEY and CDR2 SVGEGT. The junction had 14 bases not matched to a gene; V was cut back by 6 bases and J by 5 bases. CDR3 loop: CASSPGPGLPVDTQYF. The CDR3 DNA sequence: TGTGCCAGCAGCCCCGGACCGGGACTACCGGTAGATACGCAGTATTTT.

The V call is TRBV6-2 or TRBV6-3, the J call TRBJ2-1, with D tentatively TRBD2 (6 bases). The V and J ends lost 8 bases and 7 bases respectively, with 18 bases between them. Per the germline V gene, CDR1 is MNHEY and CDR2 is SVGEGT. There are 14 residues in the CDR3. The CDR3 region has the DNA TGTGCCAGCCGAGATCTAGCTGGAGGGAATGAGCAGTTCTTC. Its translation: CASRDLAGGNEQFF.

The CDR3 DNA sequence: TGTGCCAGCAGCTTGACAGTCGGGAACTACGAGCAGTACTTC. Amino acids: CASSLTVGNYEQYF. This chain links TRBV5-6 with TRBJ2-7; possibly TRBD2 for D (5 bases). The CDR3 has 14 amino acids. V lost 1 base and J 3 bases, leaving 11 bases between the germline ends. The germline CDR1 and CDR2 sequences are SGHDT and YYEEEE.

The V and J genes are TRBV4-1 and TRBJ1-5; 8 bases are shared with TRBD1. The J segment lost 9 bases and the V segment lost 0 bases, leaving 13 bases of the junction unmatched. Germline V gene data show CDR1 as MGHRA and CDR2 as YSYEKL. This CDR3 is 17 amino acids long. Here the CDR3 reads CASSQDPGQGAKRPQHF. CDR3 bases: TGCGCCAGCAGCCAAGACCCTGGGCAGGGGGCCAAACGGCCCCAGCATTTT.

V and J are TRBV6-1 and TRBJ1-1; D is undetermined. The CDR3 loop spans 13 amino acids. Germline CDR1 and CDR2: MNHNS and SASEGT. V shed 0 bases and J shed 1 base, with 3 bases lying between them. CDR3 sequence reads: CASSEARNTEAFF. DNA for the CDR3: TGTGCCAGCAGTGAAGCTAGGAACACTGAAGCTTTCTTT.

At least ten counts were recorded for this clonotype. The rearrangement joins TRBV6-1 to TRBJ2-7; 9 bases agree with TRBD2. Germline values: CDR1 MNHNS, CDR2 SASEGT. The CDR3 sequence is 14 residues long. After removal of 10 bases from V and 3 bases from J, the junction contained 10 bases not matched to a gene. This CDR3 reads CATDPGLARYEQYF. DNA for the CDR3: TGTGCCACTGATCCGGGACTAGCTCGCTACGAGCAGTACTTC.

To note about this clonotype: A junction end diverges from the germline sequence, so it may reflect a read error. The chain is built from TRBV11-2 and TRBJ2-1; the D is unclear. This CDR3 spans 14 amino acids. The germline V gene has CDR1 SGHAT and CDR2 FQNNGV. The CDR3 DNA is TGTGACAGCAGCTTTGGTCTCCAGCGCAATGAGCAGTTCTTC. As protein: CDSSFGLQRNEQFF.

This clonotype appeared a few times. Sequence at one end of the junction differs from germline and may be a read error. This CDR3 is CASSRELYNEQSF. The CDR3 DNA follows: TGTGCCAGCTCGCGGGAGCTGTACAATGAGCAGTCCTTC. The V gene is TRBV6-5, the J gene TRBJ2-1; TRBD2 aligns across 7 bases. CDR1 MNHEY and CDR2 SVGAGI come from the germline V gene. The CDR3 consists of 13 residues.

A word on this clonotype: A read error may account for a junction end that differs from germline. This chain uses TRBV4-3 with TRBJ2-7; a weak D match, TRBD2 (6 bases). In germline, CDR1 is LGHNA, CDR2 YSLEER. The CDR3 is 15 residues long. CDR3 coding DNA: TGCGCCATCAGCCAAGAGTACGGGAGCAACTACGAGCAGTACTTC. It yields the protein CAISQEYGSNYEQYF.

As concerns this clonotype: One junction end disagrees with the germline gene, perhaps due to a read error. The rearrangement joins TRBV7-9 to TRBJ2-1, with D possibly matching TRBD2 (6 bases). The V gene's germline CDR1 is SEHNR and CDR2 FQNEAQ (reference sequence). The CDR3 spans 15 residues. CDR3 sequence reads: CANSLEGGSENEQFF. CDR3 DNA: TGTGCCAACAGCTTGGAGGGAGGTAGCGAGAATGAGCAGTTCTTC.